This entry is about one T cell receptor (beta chain). The repertoire was sequenced with immunoSEQ multiplex PCR; TCRdb's copy has only in-frame clones and lacks some. The sample has 160,000 or so clones; about 80% are singletons. The data stem from a study of cytotoxic CD8 clonotypes in ibrutinib-treated CLL. The receptor was isolated from a human donor with chronic lymphocytic leukemia. Sample: PBMCs, taken after 24 months of ibrutinib treatment.

The CDR3 reads CASSRGLAGENEQFF. CDR3 nucleotide sequence: TGTGCCAGCAGCCGCGGACTAGCGGGAGAAAATGAGCAGTTCTTC. The J gene is TRBJ2-1, the V gene TRBV7-2; TRBD2 aligns across 13 bases. This CDR3 is built from 15 residues. V was pared by 5 bases and J by 7 bases, with 5 bases of the junction left unmatched. CDR1 and CDR2 from the germline V gene are SGHTA and FQGNSA.